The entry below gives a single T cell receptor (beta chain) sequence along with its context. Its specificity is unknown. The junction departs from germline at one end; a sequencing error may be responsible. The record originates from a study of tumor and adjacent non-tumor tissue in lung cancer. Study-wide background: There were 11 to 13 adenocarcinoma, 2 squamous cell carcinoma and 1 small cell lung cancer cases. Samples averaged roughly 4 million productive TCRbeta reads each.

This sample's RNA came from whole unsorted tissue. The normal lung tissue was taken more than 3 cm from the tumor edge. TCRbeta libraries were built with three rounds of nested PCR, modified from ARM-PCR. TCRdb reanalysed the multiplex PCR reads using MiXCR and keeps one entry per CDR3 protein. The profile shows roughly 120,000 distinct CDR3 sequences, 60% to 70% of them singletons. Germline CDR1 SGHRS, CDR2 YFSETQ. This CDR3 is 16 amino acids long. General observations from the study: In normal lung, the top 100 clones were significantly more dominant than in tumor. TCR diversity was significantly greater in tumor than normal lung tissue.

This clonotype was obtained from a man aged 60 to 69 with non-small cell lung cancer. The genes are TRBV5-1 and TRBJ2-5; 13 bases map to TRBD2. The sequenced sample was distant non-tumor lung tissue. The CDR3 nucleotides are TGCCCCAGCAGCGCTGGGACTAGCGGGGAGGGAGAGACCCAGTACTTC. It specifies CPSSAGTSGEGETQYF.